These 21 T cell receptor beta chains originate from one sample sequenced in a study of control samples from healthy donors and cancer patients. TCRdb's copy holds only in-frame clones and misses some; the assay was immunoSEQ multiplex PCR. The sample has 170,000 or so clones; 90% to 95% are singletons. Specimen: blood. Every receptor here comes from a woman between 18 and 29 years old in good health.

The J gene is TRBJ2-7, the V gene TRBV4-1, with D possibly being TRBD2 (6 bases). The CDR3 sequence is 13 residues long. Germline V gene sequence: CDR1 MGHRA, CDR2 YSYEKL. V was pared by 4 bases and J by 2 bases, with 9 bases between. CDR3 protein: CASSPGGPYEQYF. CDR3 DNA: TGCGCCAGCAGCCCCGGAGGGCCCTACGAGCAGTACTTC.

This sequence joins TRBV10-3 and TRBJ1-1, with unresolved D. CDR1 ENHRY and CDR2 SYGVKD come from the germline V gene. With 0 bases removed from V and 1 base from J, the gap between germline ends came to 9 bases. The CDR3 has 15 amino acids. CDR3 nucleotide sequence: TGTGCCATCAGTGAGTCGCCCGACAAGAACACTGAAGCTTTCTTT. Its protein product is CAISESPDKNTEAFF.

This clone has only one observation. The chain employs TRBV24-1 and TRBJ1-3; no clear D gene. V lost 0 bases to trimming and J lost 4 bases, with 15 bases between them. Per germline, CDR1 KGHDR and CDR2 SFDVKD. The CDR3 is 17 amino acids. The chain's CDR3 is CATSDLRRGLRGNTIYF. The CDR3 DNA follows: TGTGCCACCAGTGATTTGCGTCGGGGTTTGCGAGGAAACACCATATATTTT.

V usage is TRBV12-5 and J usage is TRBJ2-2; D may be TRBD2 (6 bases). The V end lost 1 base, the J end lost 10 bases, and 13 bases lay between the germline ends. The CDR3 has 14 residues. Per germline, CDR1 LGHNT and CDR2 FRNRAP. The CDR3 DNA reads TGTGCTAGTGGTTTGGGAAAGACGGGGGTGGAGCTGTTTTTT. Protein: CASGLGKTGVELFF. The entire variable domain, with the rest obtained from reference TRBV12-5 and TRBJ2-2, is as follows: DARVTQTPRHKVTEMGQEVTMRCQPILGHNTVFWYRQTMMQGLELLAYFRNRAPLDDSGMPKDRFSAEMPDATLATLKIQPSEPRDSAVYFCASGLGKTGVELFFGEGSRLTVL.

This rearrangement joins TRBV19 to TRBJ1-3; tentatively, D is TRBD1 (6 bases). CDR3 length: 15 amino acids. The V and J ends lost 2 bases and 0 bases respectively, with 8 bases between them. From germline, CDR1 is LNHDA and CDR2 SQIVND (reference sequence). The CDR3 nucleotides read TGTGCCAGTAGTATAACAGGGTACTCTGGAAACACCATATATTTT. Residues: CASSITGYSGNTIYF.

The chain uses TRBV28 and TRBJ1-2; unclear D gene. Germline V gene sequence: CDR1 MDHEN, CDR2 SYDVKM. Trimming cost V 5 bases and J 4 bases, with 11 bases left between them. The CDR3 runs 13 residues. The CDR3 DNA sequence: TGTGCCAGCAGTAGGTGGGGTCTCTATGGCTACACCTTC. This encodes CASSRWGLYGYTF.

The V call is TRBV25-1, the J call TRBJ2-7, with D perhaps matching TRBD2 (6 bases). In germline, CDR1 is MGHDK, CDR2 SYGVNS. The CDR3 has 13 amino acids. V was cut by 3 bases and J by 4 bases, with 10 bases left in between. CDR3 region: CASSDLGSYEQYF. The CDR3 DNA reads as TGTGCCAGCAGTGATCTCGGGAGTTACGAGCAGTACTTC.

V usage is TRBV5-4 and J usage is TRBJ2-7; TRBD2 might be the D (6 bases). This CDR3 contains 13 residues. V was clipped by 0 bases and J by 7 bases, with 11 bases between them. Per germline, CDR1 SGHNT and CDR2 YYREEE (reference sequence). The CDR3 here is CASSLERSGEQYF. The CDR3 nucleotides read TGTGCCAGCAGCTTGGAGCGGAGCGGGGAGCAGTACTTC.

The chain uses TRBV9 and TRBJ2-1; D is possibly TRBD2 (5 bases). Trimming left V 4 bases short and J 1 base short, with 12 bases between. The CDR3 is 15 amino acids. The germline gives CDR1 SGDLS, CDR2 YYNGEE. CDR3 region: CASSTRSGSYNEQFF. In DNA form, the CDR3 reads TGTGCCAGCAGCACAAGGAGCGGATCCTACAATGAGCAGTTCTTC.

The gene calls are TRBV5-1 and TRBJ2-3, with D uncertain. Germline V gene data show CDR1 as SGHRS and CDR2 as YFSETQ. Trimming took off 1 base at V and 6 bases at J, with 12 bases between the two ends. The CDR3 length is 14 residues. As DNA, the CDR3 is TGCGCCAGCAGCTTGTCCGACCGCTACGATACGCAGTATTTT. Protein sequence: CASSLSDRYDTQYF.

This sequence joins TRBV7-2 and TRBJ2-5, with 8 bases that match TRBD1. The junction had 14 bases not matched to a gene; V was cut back by 6 bases and J by 5 bases. This CDR3 contains 16 residues. CDR1 and CDR2 from the germline V gene are SGHTA and FQGNSA. The DNA for the CDR3 is TGTGCCAGCAGTTTAACCTTACAGGGGGTTGGGGAGACCCAGTACTTC. Amino acids: CASSLTLQGVGETQYF.

The CDR3 DNA reads as TGTGCCAGCAGCAGGGACTCTATGGGCTACGAGCAGTACTTC. It codes for CASSRDSMGYEQYF. J is TRBJ2-7 and V is TRBV6-5, with a possible D match to TRBD2 (6 bases). Germline loops: CDR1 MNHEY, CDR2 SVGAGI. CDR3 length: 14 residues. Trimming shortened V by 6 bases and J by 3 bases, and 15 bases separated the two germline ends.

This sequence joins TRBV3-1 (or the pseudogene TRBV3-2) and TRBJ2-5; D is perhaps TRBD2 (5 bases). The length of the CDR3 is 15 residues. Trimming left V 0 bases short and J 2 bases short, with 10 bases between. Germline lookup yields CDR1 LGHDT and CDR2 YNNKEL (reference sequence). The CDR3 nucleotides are TGTGCCAGCAGCCAAGAATCGGGCGGGCAAGAGACCCAGTACTTC. This translates into CASSQESGGQETQYF.

Here the CDR3 reads CASSLTSGGSAQFF. The CDR3 DNA sequence: TGTGCCAGCAGCTTAACCAGCGGGGGGTCAGCGCAGTTCTTC. The J gene is TRBJ2-1, the V gene TRBV7-2, with TRBD2 matching over 9 bases. Germline CDR1 is SGHTA and CDR2 is FQGNSA. The trim removed 2 bases at V and 12 bases at J, leaving 8 bases unmatched. There are 14 residues in the CDR3.

This chain uses TRBV6-5 with TRBJ1-1; D may be TRBD1 (6 bases). Germline assignment: CDR1 MNHEY and CDR2 SVGAGI. Trimming took off 0 bases at V and 7 bases at J, with 15 bases between the two ends. The CDR3 runs 15 residues. The CDR3, as DNA: TGTGCCAGCAGTTACTCGAATCAGGGGCAGAGTGAAGCTTTCTTT. Amino acid sequence: CASSYSNQGQSEAFF.

The chain carries TRBV19 and TRBJ1-1; no clear D. CDR1 and CDR2 (germline): LNHDA, SQIVND (reference sequence). V gave up 3 bases and J gave up 8 bases, with 10 bases separating them. This CDR3 contains 12 residues. Written as DNA, the CDR3 is TGTGCCAGTAGTATGACGGGAAGGGAAGCTTTCTTT. Residues: CASSMTGREAFF. Full variable domain (missing parts from reference TRBV19 and TRBJ1-1): DGGITQSPKYLFRKEGQNVTLSCEQNLNHDAMYWYRQDPGQGLRLIYYSQIVNDFQKGDIAEGYSVSREKKESFPLTVTSAQKNPTAFYLCASSMTGREAFFGQGTRLTVV.

V is TRBV9 and J is TRBJ1-3, with TRBD1 as a possible D gene (5 bases). Trimming shortened V by 0 bases and J by 0 bases, and 13 bases separated the two germline ends. The germline gives CDR1 SGDLS, CDR2 YYNGEE. This CDR3 is built from 17 residues. The CDR3 here is CASSVAGSPFSGNTIYF. The CDR3 nucleotides read TGTGCCAGCAGCGTAGCAGGGTCCCCCTTCTCTGGAAACACCATATATTTT.

J is TRBJ1-1 and V is TRBV6-5; unclear D gene. The CDR3 sequence is 13 residues long. Germline CDR1 MNHEY, CDR2 SVGAGI. The germline V and J ends were trimmed by 6 bases and 4 bases, with 12 bases remaining between them. CDR3 nucleotide sequence: TGTGCCAGCAGCGCCATCTCAACCACTGAAGCTTTCTTT. This codes for CASSAISTTEAFF.

The CDR3: CASIKGSNQPQHF. DNA for the CDR3: TGCGCCAGCATTAAAGGGAGCAATCAGCCCCAGCATTTT. The rearrangement uses TRBV10-1 and TRBJ1-5; unclear D gene. Germline V gene lookup returns CDR1 WNHNN and CDR2 SYGVQD (reference sequence). Trimming cost V 7 bases and J 1 base, with 8 bases left between them. The length of the CDR3 is 13 residues.

The J gene is TRBJ2-6, the V gene TRBV5-1; 7 nucleotides line up with TRBD1. CDR3 length: 21 residues. The germline V gene has CDR1 SGHRS and CDR2 YFSETQ. V trimming: 4 bases; J trimming: 0 bases; junction bases outside the gene matches: 19. CDR3 amino acids: CASSLYRRGQNPISGANVLTF. The CDR3 DNA sequence: TGCGCCAGCAGCCTCTACCGAAGGGGACAGAACCCTATCTCTGGGGCCAACGTCCTGACTTTC.

About this clone: The junction differs from germline at one of its ends, possibly a read error. V and J are TRBV28 and TRBJ2-7, with D perhaps given as TRBD1 or TRBD2 (7 bases each). The CDR3 totals 16 residues. Germline V gene lookup returns CDR1 MDHEN and CDR2 SYDVKM. The CDR3 DNA reads as TGTGCCGGCAGTTCTCTGAGACAGGGAGGGAGTTACGAGCAGTACTTC. Translation gives CAGSSLRQGGSYEQYF.